The rows below give T cell receptor beta chains drawn from one sample of a study of beta chain features in type 1 diabetes. This table comes from immunoSEQ multiplex PCR, and its TCRdb copy is limited to in-frame clones, with some not included. Of some 640,000 clones in the sample, roughly an eighth are singletons; the top ten hold roughly 0.04%. Sample: naive CD4+ T cells from blood. The receptors originated from a young man with type 1 diabetes. Both conserved end residues are part of each CDR3. Each record gives: J gene, V gene, CDR3 protein.

j_gene: TRBJ2-2
v_gene: TRBV5-1
CDR3aa: CASSLAGGYTGELFF

j_gene: TRBJ1-2
v_gene: TRBV4-3
CDR3aa: CASSHTGLRYGYTF

j_gene: TRBJ2-6
v_gene: TRBV7-8
CDR3aa: CASSLEQFFRPAGANVLTF

j_gene: TRBJ2-7
v_gene: TRBV5-1
CDR3aa: CASSLEGSTYEQYF

j_gene: TRBJ2-2
v_gene: TRBV4-3
CDR3aa: CASSQEGPLGTGELFF

j_gene: TRBJ1-2
v_gene: TRBV7-8
CDR3aa: CASSLDPSKDGANYGYTF

j_gene: TRBJ2-7
v_gene: TRBV5-1
CDR3aa: CASSSTGTGLYEQYF

j_gene: TRBJ1-2
v_gene: TRBV7-9
CDR3aa: CASSLGALAYGYTF

j_gene: TRBJ1-1
v_gene: TRBV29-1
CDR3aa: CSAGQALNTEAFF

j_gene: TRBJ1-2
v_gene: TRBV6-5
CDR3aa: CASSYGGSNYGYTF

j_gene: TRBJ2-1
v_gene: TRBV9
CDR3aa: CASSVTAYNEQFF

j_gene: TRBJ2-2
v_gene: TRBV30
CDR3aa: CAWSRTSGSTGELFF

j_gene: TRBJ2-1
v_gene: TRBV9
CDR3aa: CASSGKGRPYNEQFF

j_gene: TRBJ2-5
v_gene: TRBV7-2
CDR3aa: CASSLRTGNQETQYF

j_gene: TRBJ1-5
v_gene: TRBV4-3
CDR3aa: CASSQEHVNQPQHF

j_gene: TRBJ1-1
v_gene: TRBV9
CDR3aa: CASSPRGSNTEAFF

j_gene: TRBJ2-2
v_gene: TRBV5-4
CDR3aa: CASSLDSPRGGNTGELFF

j_gene: TRBJ2-5
v_gene: TRBV30
CDR3aa: CAWSVGQAKTQYF

j_gene: TRBJ2-1
v_gene: TRBV6-6
CDR3aa: CASREDEQFF

j_gene: TRBJ1-1
v_gene: TRBV30
CDR3aa: CAWSVRTDLEAFF

j_gene: TRBJ2-5
v_gene: TRBV7-2
CDR3aa: CASRAPGFQETQYF

j_gene: TRBJ2-3
v_gene: TRBV27
CDR3aa: CASSLTGSADTQYF

j_gene: TRBJ2-3
v_gene: TRBV5-1
CDR3aa: CASSRVGPDTQYF

j_gene: TRBJ2-1
v_gene: TRBV29-1
CDR3aa: CSVGQGSANEQFF

j_gene: TRBJ2-3
v_gene: TRBV5-6
CDR3aa: CASSLWRTGSTDTQYF

j_gene: TRBJ1-1
v_gene: TRBV7-9
CDR3aa: CASILQGRDTEAFF

j_gene: TRBJ1-2
v_gene: TRBV30
CDR3aa: CAWSRTSAGDNYGYTF

j_gene: TRBJ2-3
v_gene: TRBV7-9
CDR3aa: CASITDRGTDTQYF

j_gene: TRBJ1-5
v_gene: TRBV2
CDR3aa: CASSFDQPQHF

j_gene: TRBJ2-4
v_gene: TRBV27
CDR3aa: CASSSRQGGNIQYF

j_gene: TRBJ1-4
v_gene: TRBV30
CDR3aa: CAWSVKSTGLNEKLFF